These 22 T cell receptor beta chains share one sample of origin, sequenced in a study of cytomegalovirus exposure and HLA in healthy donors. The PCR was carried out with 60 Vbeta primers and 13 Jbeta primers. TCRdb keeps only in-frame clones here, not all; method: immunoSEQ multiplex PCR. The sample has 95,000 to 100,000 clones, approximately 76% seen once. The source material was PBMCs. The receptors shown here come from a man aged 35 to 55 in good health and CMV-seropositive.

The chain is built from TRBV6-5 and TRBJ2-2; tentative D call: TRBD1 (6 bases). The CDR3 is 16 residues long. CDR1 and CDR2 (germline): MNHEY, SVGAGI. V was trimmed by 4 bases and J by 6 bases, leaving 18 bases between them. CDR3 DNA: TGTGCCAGCAGTTTATGGAACACAGGGTACCCCGGGGAGCTGTTTTTT. This gives the protein CASSLWNTGYPGELFF.

This chain uses TRBV4-2 with TRBJ2-1; a weak D match, TRBD1 (6 bases). Germline V gives CDR1 LGHNA, CDR2 YNFKEQ. The CDR3 is 14 amino acids. The ends were cut back, 4 bases at V and 7 bases at J, with 14 bases in the middle. The CDR3 loop is CASSPRTGQNEQFF. The CDR3 bases are TGTGCCAGCAGCCCCAGGACCGGACAGAATGAGCAGTTCTTC.

The V and J genes are TRBV18 and TRBJ2-7, with 7 nucleotides matching TRBD1. CDR1 is KGHSH and CDR2 is LQKENI in the germline V gene. This CDR3 spans 13 amino acids. J lost 2 bases, V lost 8 bases, and 6 bases had no gene match. CDR3: CASRQGPTYEQYF. The DNA for the CDR3 is TGTGCCAGCAGACAGGGCCCAACCTACGAGCAGTACTTC.

Only a few counts were recorded for this clone. This sequence joins TRBV6-5 and TRBJ1-1; 10 bases agree with TRBD1. Germline V lookup: CDR1 MNHEY, CDR2 SVGAGI. V was pared by 5 bases and J by 2 bases, with 5 bases of the junction left unmatched. The CDR3 spans 15 residues. The CDR3 loop is CASSTRQGANTEAFF. The CDR3 DNA follows: TGTGCCAGCAGTACCCGACAGGGGGCCAACACTGAAGCTTTCTTT.

The rearrangement joins TRBV2 to TRBJ1-2, with 7 bases fitting TRBD1. The CDR3 is 14 amino acids. From germline, CDR1 is SNHLY and CDR2 FYNNEI. J gave up 6 bases and V 3 bases, and 7 bases lay outside the gene matches. DNA for the CDR3: TGTGCCAGCAGTGACAGGGGGAATAGCAATGGCTACACCTTC. Its translation: CASSDRGNSNGYTF.

A word on this clone: The same CDR3 can be traced to other DNA sequences in this sample. The chain joins TRBV9 to TRBJ1-1, with 7 positions matching TRBD1. From germline, CDR1 is SGDLS and CDR2 YYNGEE. V lost 3 bases and J lost 0; bases outside the gene matches: 2. This CDR3 is built from 14 residues. The CDR3 protein is CASSAGGLNTEAFF. The CDR3 DNA follows: TGTGCCAGCAGCGCAGGGGGGTTGAACACTGAAGCTTTCTTT.

This chain uses TRBV5-8 with TRBJ2-1; tentatively, D is TRBD2 (6 bases). CDR3 length equals 17 residues. Between the trimmed V and J ends, which lost 0 bases and 0 bases, there was a span of 13 bases. The germline CDR1 and CDR2 sequences are SGHTS and YDEGEE. The CDR3 is CASSLGLAVYSYNEQFF. The CDR3 nucleotides are TGTGCCAGCAGCTTGGGGTTAGCGGTCTACTCCTACAATGAGCAGTTCTTC.

J is TRBJ2-6 and V is TRBV5-4; TRBD1 matches 8 bases. V gave up 0 bases and J gave up 3 bases; unmatched junction bases: 5. The germline V gene encodes CDR1 SGHNT and CDR2 YYREEE (reference sequence). The CDR3 is 17 residues long. The CDR3 reads CASSLGGQVLGANVLTF. The CDR3 bases are TGTGCCAGCAGCTTGGGGGGACAGGTTCTTGGGGCCAACGTCCTGACTTTC.

This rearrangement joins TRBV7-2 to TRBJ1-2, with D possibly being TRBD1 (5 bases). The V gene lost 1 base and the J gene lost 0 bases, with 9 bases spanning the gap. CDR3 length: 15 amino acids. Germline values: CDR1 SGHTA, CDR2 FQGNSA. The CDR3 here is CASSLGPGSNYGYTF. CDR3 bases: TGTGCCAGCAGCTTAGGCCCAGGGTCTAACTATGGCTACACCTTC.

This clone was recorded only once. The chain recombines TRBV5-4 with TRBJ2-1; 8 bases fit TRBD2. V was pared by 4 bases and J by 0 bases, with 6 bases of the junction left unmatched. CDR1 and CDR2 from the germline V gene are SGHNT and YYREEE (reference sequence). This CDR3 has 16 residues. This CDR3 is CASSPRSGDSYNEQFF. CDR3 sequence (DNA): TGTGCCAGCAGCCCACGTAGCGGGGACTCCTACAATGAGCAGTTCTTC.

This chain links TRBV6-4 with TRBJ1-5; 9 nucleotides match TRBD1. The length of the CDR3 is 17 residues. V shed 0 bases and J 7 bases; nucleotides not matched to a gene: 10. Germline values: CDR1 MRHNA, CDR2 SNTAGT. CDR3 DNA: TGTGCCAGCAGTGACTCGGTGGTACAGGGGGCAGACCAGCCCCAGCATTTT. The encoded protein is CASSDSVVQGADQPQHF.

The V gene is TRBV28, the J gene TRBJ1-5; D is unresolved. Germline-derived CDR1 and CDR2 are MDHEN and SYDVKM. The CDR3 extends over 14 amino acids. The V gene lost 5 bases and the J gene lost 3 bases, with 11 bases spanning the gap. The CDR3 nucleotides read TGTGCCAGCAGTCTCCGGGAAGACAATCAGCCCCAGCATTTT. Encoded protein: CASSLREDNQPQHF.

J is TRBJ2-7 and V is TRBV11-3; 10 nucleotides align to TRBD2. The DNA end is more similar to TRBJ2-1, so the J call may be wrong. The germline gives CDR1 SGHNT, CDR2 YENEEA. This CDR3 is 16 amino acids long. The CDR3 region is CASSSGRQSSYNEQFF. The CDR3 DNA follows: TGTGCCAGCAGTAGCGGGAGGCAAAGCTCCTACAATGAGCAGTTCTTC.

Points on this clone: An end of the junction differs from the germline gene, which may be a read error. The J gene is TRBJ1-2, the V gene TRBV7-7, with D perhaps matching TRBD1 (5 bases). The CDR3 is made up of 15 amino acids. From germline, CDR1 is SSHAT and CDR2 FNYEAQ (reference sequence). The CDR3 reads CASSPLGGSDYGYTF. The CDR3 DNA is TGTGCTAGCAGCCCCTTGGGGGGGAGTGACTATGGCTACACCTTC.

This sequence joins TRBV20-1 and TRBJ1-1; D remains ambiguous. This CDR3 contains 11 residues. CDR1 and CDR2 from the germline V gene are DFQATT and SNEGSKA (reference sequence). Trimming shortened V by 5 bases and J by 13 bases, and 17 bases separated the two germline ends. The CDR3, as DNA: TGCAGTGCTCACGACTGGTTTTGTGTTTTCTTT. It specifies CSAHDWFCVFF.

The gene calls are TRBV28 and TRBJ1-2; unclear D gene. Trimming pared 2 bases from V and 3 bases from J, leaving 10 bases between. The V gene's germline CDR1 is MDHEN and CDR2 SYDVKM. This CDR3 spans 14 amino acids. The CDR3 DNA follows: TGTGCCAGCAGTTTACCTAGTTGGTACTATGGCTACACCTTC. This gives the protein CASSLPSWYYGYTF.

The J gene is TRBJ2-3, the V gene TRBV6-4; 7 nucleotides align to TRBD1. The CDR3 spans 14 residues. J was trimmed by 4 bases and V by 3 bases; bases with no gene match: 4. In germline, CDR1 is MRHNA, CDR2 SNTAGT. The CDR3 region has the DNA TGTGCCAGCAGTGAGGGGCAGGGGGCAGATACGCAGTATTTT. This gives the protein CASSEGQGADTQYF.

The chain has TRBV11-3 and TRBJ2-6; D is undetermined. V was pared by 1 base and J by 0 bases, with 4 bases between. Germline-derived CDR1 and CDR2 are SGHNT and YENEEA. This CDR3 contains 15 residues. Here the CDR3 reads CASSLGPSGANVLTF. CDR3 sequence (DNA): TGTGCCAGCAGCTTAGGGCCCTCTGGGGCCAACGTCCTGACTTTC.

The rearrangement links TRBV5-1 to TRBJ2-1, with 12 bases lining up with TRBD2. CDR3 length: 17 residues. Trimming removed 3 bases from V and 6 bases from J; junction bases left unmatched: 10. The germline V gene has CDR1 SGHRS and CDR2 YFSETQ. The CDR3 DNA is TGCGCCAGCAGCTCCCTTTTGGCTAGCGGGGGGGGCAATGAGCAGTTCTTC. Translated: CASSSLLASGGGNEQFF.

The chain employs TRBV12-5 and TRBJ1-2, with 8 bases matching TRBD1. The CDR3 is made up of 13 amino acids. Germline loops: CDR1 LGHNT, CDR2 FRNRAP. V shed 7 bases, J shed 6 bases, and the junction held 7 bases outside the gene matches. The chain's CDR3 is CASALTGANGYTF. The CDR3 coding sequence is TGTGCTAGTGCCTTGACAGGGGCAAATGGCTACACCTTC.

This clone was observed a handful of times. The chain links TRBV5-1 to TRBJ1-4; TRBD1 aligns across 9 bases. The CDR3 runs 15 residues. The V gene's germline CDR1 is SGHRS and CDR2 YFSETQ. The V segment lost 0 bases and the J segment 7 bases; nucleotides outside the gene matches: 4. CDR3 in DNA: TGCGCCAGCAGCTTGGTACAGGGGGCGGGTGAAAAACTGTTTTTT. It is translated as CASSLVQGAGEKLFF.

CDR3 protein: CASSRGAQRDSYNEQFF. The CDR3 DNA is TGCGCCAGCAGCCGAGGCGCGCAGCGGGACTCCTACAATGAGCAGTTCTTC. This chain uses TRBV5-1 with TRBJ2-1; 7 bases match TRBD2. Germline trimming cut 4 bases from V and 0 bases from J; bases unmatched to any gene: 10. Germline values: CDR1 SGHRS, CDR2 YFSETQ. The CDR3 runs 17 residues.